These 30 T cell receptor beta chains were all obtained from the same sample, sequenced in a study of blood T cell repertoires in COVID-19 (dated by TCRdb to 2018 to 2021). The receptor library was made with the immunoSEQ multiplex PCR assay. Sourced from immuneACCESS, this table was stored by TCRdb with only in-frame sequences that have V and J called. A share of the clones is absent; for the studies checked, an unresolved V gene accounts for under half, and the remainder has no known explanation. The sample table contains 250,000 to 300,000 clones; only one count was recorded for around 88% of them. Clones ranked in the top ten supply roughly 8.3% of the sample. The specimen was PBMCs or T cells enriched from blood (not recorded which). The receptors were sampled from a man aged 35 to 55 who had recovered from COVID-19.

This chain uses TRBV5-1 with TRBJ1-2, with 10 bases aligning to TRBD1. This CDR3 spans 15 amino acids. Germline loops: CDR1 SGHRS, CDR2 YFSETQ. V gave up 7 bases and J gave up 4 bases; unmatched junction bases: 10. CDR3 amino acids: CASGPGQGTPYGYTF. In DNA, the CDR3 is TGCGCCAGCGGACCGGGACAGGGGACCCCCTATGGCTACACCTTC. The full variable domain, completed using reference TRBV5-1 and TRBJ1-2, is KAGVTQTPRYLIKTRGQQVTLSCSPISGHRSVSWYQQTPGQGLQFLFEYFSETQRNKGNFPGRFSGRQFSNSRSEMNVSTLELGDSALYLCASGPGQGTPYGYTFGSGTRLTVV.

The chain recombines TRBV5-1 with TRBJ1-4, with 7 bases aligning to TRBD1. Trimming at V came to 1 base and at J to 5 bases, leaving 5 bases not matched to a gene. Germline V gene sequence: CDR1 SGHRS, CDR2 YFSETQ. CDR3 length equals 15 residues. CDR3 in amino acids: CASSLQGQPNEKLFF. CDR3 DNA sequence: TGCGCCAGCAGCTTGCAGGGACAGCCGAATGAAAAACTGTTTTTT.

The chain joins TRBV5-1 to TRBJ1-4, with D uncertain. The V and J ends lost 0 bases and 0 bases respectively, with 15 bases between them. CDR1 and CDR2 (germline): SGHRS, YFSETQ. The CDR3 loop spans 18 amino acids. CDR3 amino acids: CASSLGVSGSATNEKLFF. For the CDR3, the DNA is TGCGCCAGCAGCTTGGGCGTTTCAGGATCCGCAACTAATGAAAAACTGTTTTTT.

V and J are TRBV7-9 and TRBJ1-1; TRBD1 matches at 9 bases. V lost 8 bases to trimming and J lost 0 bases; unmatched junction nucleotides: 10. The CDR3 length is 16 residues. The germline V gene encodes CDR1 SEHNR and CDR2 FQNEAQ (reference sequence). The CDR3 region has the DNA TGTGCCAGCCCCCCCGGGACAGGGAGATTGAACACTGAAGCTTTCTTT. Its protein product is CASPPGTGRLNTEAFF.

The J gene is TRBJ2-3, the V gene TRBV7-9, with 8 positions matching TRBD1. The CDR3 is made up of 14 amino acids. The junction had 6 bases not matched to a gene; V was cut back by 7 bases and J by 3 bases. The germline CDR1 and CDR2 sequences are SEHNR and FQNEAQ (reference sequence). This chain's CDR3 is CASNPRGRTDTQYF. In DNA, the CDR3 is TGTGCCAGCAACCCCAGGGGGCGGACAGATACGCAGTATTTT.

V is TRBV10-2 and J is TRBJ1-2, with 8 positions matching TRBD1. The CDR3 consists of 13 residues. In germline, CDR1 is WSHSY, CDR2 SAAADI. V shed 2 bases and J 8 bases; nucleotides not matched to a gene: 4. In DNA, the CDR3 is TGCGCCAGCAGTGAGCAGGGGGCCGTGGGCTACACCTTC. Translating gives CASSEQGAVGYTF.

The rearrangement joins TRBV2 to TRBJ2-3; 8 positions match TRBD1. Looked up from germline, CDR1 is SNHLY and CDR2 is FYNNEI. The CDR3 covers 16 residues. J lost 11 bases, V lost 6 bases, and 19 bases had no gene match. The CDR3 DNA sequence: TGTGCCAGCAGCCCTGACCGGGACAGGCGGCGGTCGGGGCAGTATTTT. This sequence encodes CASSPDRDRRRSGQYF.

The genes are TRBV13 and TRBJ2-7; TRBD2 matches at 14 bases. This CDR3 is built from 15 residues. Germline V gives CDR1 PRHDT, CDR2 FYEKMQ (reference sequence). The V gene end was trimmed by 5 bases and the J gene end by 4 bases; junction bases not matched to a gene: 4. The chain's CDR3 is CASSLGLAGEYEQYF. CDR3 bases: TGTGCCAGCAGCCTGGGACTAGCGGGAGAGTACGAGCAGTACTTC.

This chain uses TRBV11-2 with TRBJ2-5, with TRBD1 as a possible D gene (6 bases). The CDR3 has 12 residues. The germline V gene has CDR1 SGHAT and CDR2 FQNNGV. Between the trimmed V and J ends, which lost 5 bases and 4 bases, there was a span of 8 bases. The CDR3, as DNA: TGTGCCAGCAGCGACAGGAGAGAGACCCAGTACTTC. Translating gives CASSDRRETQYF. Filled out from reference TRBV11-2 and TRBJ2-5, the complete variable domain reads EAGVAQSPRYKIIEKRQSVAFWCNPISGHATLYWYQQILGQGPKLLIQFQNNGVVDDSQLPKDRFSAERLKGVDSTLKIQPAKLEDSAVYLCASSDRRETQYFGPGTRLLVL.

The chain uses TRBV27 and TRBJ1-2, with 7 bases identical to TRBD1. With 4 bases clipped from V and 8 bases from J, the junction kept 7 bases outside the gene matches. This CDR3 has 13 residues. Germline V gene data show CDR1 as MNHEY and CDR2 as SMNVEV (reference sequence). The CDR3 nucleotides read TGTGCCAGCAGTTCATCAGGGGGTTTCGGCTACACCTTC. This encodes CASSSSGGFGYTF.

The chain uses TRBV5-1 and TRBJ1-4; 8 bases are a match to TRBD1. V trimming: 0 bases; J trimming: 5 bases; junction bases outside the gene matches: 6. The CDR3 runs to 16 residues. Germline V CDR1 and CDR2: SGHRS, YFSETQ. In DNA, the CDR3 is TGCGCCAGCAGCTTGGTGCAAGGACAGGGAAATGAAAAACTGTTTTTT. Its translation is CASSLVQGQGNEKLFF.

The chain recombines TRBV10-3 with TRBJ2-7; 11 nucleotides line up with TRBD1. With 4 bases clipped from V and 5 bases from J, the junction kept 10 bases outside the gene matches. CDR1 and CDR2 (germline): ENHRY, SYGVKD. The CDR3 spans 16 residues. The CDR3 loop reads CAISGGQGGDLNEQYF. CDR3 DNA: TGTGCCATCAGTGGGGGACAGGGGGGAGATCTAAACGAGCAGTACTTC.

The rearrangement links TRBV11-3 to TRBJ1-2, with no clear D. The V gene's germline CDR1 is SGHNT and CDR2 YENEEA. V lost 3 bases and J lost 2, with 7 bases in between. This CDR3 has 13 amino acids. The CDR3 nucleotides are TGTGCCAGCAGCTTCCAGGAAAACTATGGCTACACCTTC. Amino acid sequence: CASSFQENYGYTF.

This chain links TRBV27 with TRBJ2-7, with 7 nucleotides matching TRBD1. Germline loops: CDR1 MNHEY, CDR2 SMNVEV (reference sequence). This CDR3 comprises 14 residues. V lost 6 bases, J lost 6 bases, and 11 bases stayed unmatched. CDR3 residues: CASSIIQTGTEQYF. The CDR3 nucleotides are TGTGCCAGCAGCATAATCCAGACAGGGACCGAGCAGTACTTC.

This chain connects TRBV30 to TRBJ2-1, with 9 bases aligning to TRBD1. With 5 bases clipped from V and 7 bases from J, the junction kept 12 bases outside the gene matches. This CDR3 spans 15 amino acids. Germline V gene sequence: CDR1 GTSNPN, CDR2 SVGIG (reference sequence). CDR3 sequence (DNA): TGTGCCTGGCAGGGGGGACAGGGTTCATATAATGAGCAGTTCTTC. Its translation is CAWQGGQGSYNEQFF.

The CDR3 spells CASSVMTGGGETQYF. CDR3 DNA: TGTGCCAGCAGCGTAATGACAGGGGGCGGGGAGACCCAGTACTTC. The chain couples TRBV7-8 to TRBJ2-5, with TRBD1 matching 10 bases. Germline CDR1 reads SGHVS; CDR2 reads FQNEAQ. The V segment lost 5 bases and the J segment 5 bases; nucleotides outside the gene matches: 8. The CDR3 contains 15 residues.

The chain is built from TRBV19 and TRBJ2-5; TRBD2 matches at 8 bases. Unmatched junction bases numbered 11, after V lost 1 base and J lost 4 bases. Germline V gene sequence: CDR1 LNHDA, CDR2 SQIVND (reference sequence). The CDR3 covers 17 residues. Here the CDR3 reads CASSIVREGNSRETQYF. Written as DNA, the CDR3 is TGTGCCAGTAGTATAGTTCGGGAGGGGAATTCGAGAGAGACCCAGTACTTC.

The gene calls are TRBV15 and TRBJ1-3, with D possibly being TRBD1 (5 bases). Looked up from germline, CDR1 is LNHNV and CDR2 is YYDKDF (reference sequence). V gave up 1 base and J gave up 2 bases, with 9 bases separating them. CDR3 length equals 15 residues. The CDR3 region has the DNA TGTGCCACCAGCAGAGCAGGGCGCCCTGGAAACACCATATATTTT. It yields the protein CATSRAGRPGNTIYF.

The chain links TRBV7-9 to TRBJ1-3, with TRBD1 matching over 7 bases. The CDR3 is made up of 18 amino acids. Per the germline V gene, CDR1 is SEHNR and CDR2 is FQNEAQ (reference sequence). J lost 8 bases, V lost 5 bases, and 21 bases had no gene match. The CDR3 spells CASSPNPLQGYFADTIYF. The CDR3 region has the DNA TGTGCCAGCAGCCCCAACCCCTTACAGGGGTATTTTGCGGACACCATATATTTT.

This rearrangement joins TRBV11-3 to TRBJ2-7; D remains ambiguous. Between the trimmed V and J ends, which lost 1 base and 0 bases, there was a span of 7 bases. Per the germline V gene, CDR1 is SGHNT and CDR2 is YENEEA. The CDR3 length is 14 residues. The CDR3 protein is CASSLGRNSYEQYF. The CDR3, as DNA: TGTGCCAGCAGCTTAGGCAGGAACTCCTACGAGCAGTACTTC. The full variable domain, with the rest looked up from reference TRBV11-3 and TRBJ2-7, is EAGVVQSPRYKIIEKKQPVAFWCNPISGHNTLYWYLQNLGQGPELLIRYENEEAVDDSQLPKDRFSAERLKGVDSTLKIQPAELGDSAVYLCASSLGRNSYEQYFGPGTRLTVT.

There are a few counts of this clone. The chain employs TRBV2 and TRBJ2-7; D may be TRBD2 (5 bases). V dropped 11 bases and J dropped 5 bases, with 25 bases sitting between them. This CDR3 has 15 residues. Germline V CDR1 and CDR2: SNHLY, FYNNEI. The CDR3 sequence is CAGRAIVAEANEQYF. CDR3 DNA: TGTGCCGGGCGGGCCATTGTGGCGGAAGCTAACGAGCAGTACTTC.

This chain connects TRBV3-1 (or the pseudogene TRBV3-2) to TRBJ2-7, with TRBD2 matching over 7 bases. Germline assignment: CDR1 LGHDT and CDR2 YNNKEL (reference sequence). The V segment lost 3 bases and the J segment 6 bases; nucleotides outside the gene matches: 11. The CDR3 has 15 amino acids. CDR3 bases: TGTGCCAGCAGCCAGACTAGCTTGGGGTTGCCCGAGCAGTACTTC. Translated: CASSQTSLGLPEQYF.

This chain links TRBV4-1 with TRBJ2-7, with TRBD1 identical over 7 bases. CDR1 is MGHRA and CDR2 is YSYEKL in the germline V gene. V lost 4 bases to trimming and J lost 3 bases; unmatched junction nucleotides: 3. The CDR3 totals 13 residues. CDR3 coding DNA: TGCGCCAGCAGCCGACGGGACAGCTACGAGCAGTACTTC. Its translation: CASSRRDSYEQYF.

This clone was seen once. The chain links TRBV18 to TRBJ1-1, with D possibly being TRBD1 (5 bases). This CDR3 region has 16 residues. Per germline, CDR1 KGHSH and CDR2 LQKENI. The V end was cut by 4 bases, the J end by 7 bases, with 22 bases between. This chain's CDR3 is CASSQLARGETNEAFF. DNA of the CDR3: TGTGCCAGCTCACAGTTAGCCCGGGGGGAGACGAATGAAGCTTTCTTT.

V gene TRBV7-8 combines with J gene TRBJ2-5, with 14 bases fitting TRBD2. The CDR3 is 16 residues long. Looked up from germline, CDR1 is SGHVS and CDR2 is FQNEAQ. V lost 3 bases, J lost 5 bases, and 5 bases stayed unmatched. CDR3 DNA sequence: TGTGCCAGCAGCTTCCGGACTAGCGGGAGGTTGGAGACCCAGTACTTC. Translation: CASSFRTSGRLETQYF.

The gene calls are TRBV6-5 and TRBJ1-5, with 10 positions matching TRBD1. Germline lookup yields CDR1 MNHEY and CDR2 SVGAGI. Germline trimming cut 6 bases from V and 2 bases from J; bases unmatched to any gene: 4. CDR3 length: 15 residues. CDR3 residues: CASRRQGAGNQPQHF. The CDR3 DNA sequence: TGTGCCAGCAGGCGACAGGGGGCGGGCAATCAGCCCCAGCATTTT.

This clone was observed once. This chain uses TRBV27 with TRBJ1-4, with D possibly TRBD1 on 6 matching bases. This CDR3 spans 15 amino acids. Germline CDR1 and CDR2: MNHEY and SMNVEV (reference sequence). V was cut by 8 bases and J by 8 bases, with 21 bases left in between. The CDR3 DNA sequence: TGTGCCAGCCGACACACAGGGAGGGGGTTGGAAAAACTGTTTTTT. This codes for CASRHTGRGLEKLFF.

The chain joins TRBV27 to TRBJ2-7, with 7 bases aligning to TRBD2. The V segment lost 6 bases and the J segment 4 bases; nucleotides outside the gene matches: 15. CDR3 length: 16 residues. Germline-derived CDR1 and CDR2 are MNHEY and SMNVEV (reference sequence). CDR3 nucleotides: TGTGCCAGCAGCCTTAATTGGGCTAGCGGAAAATACGAGCAGTACTTC. It is translated as CASSLNWASGKYEQYF.

V gene TRBV30 combines with J gene TRBJ2-7; TRBD2 matches 7 bases. CDR3 length: 14 residues. V was pared by 4 bases and J by 1 base, with 7 bases of the junction left unmatched. Germline CDR1 reads GTSNPN; CDR2 reads SVGIG (reference sequence). The CDR3 DNA sequence: TGTGCCTGGATGTCGGGGCGGGGGTCCTACGAGCAGTACTTC. It translates to CAWMSGRGSYEQYF.

This clone is a singleton in its sample. The rearrangement joins TRBV7-9 to TRBJ2-2; perhaps TRBD2 as D (5 bases). The length of the CDR3 is 17 residues. V lost 5 bases to trimming and J lost 5 bases, with 21 bases between them. CDR1 and CDR2 from the germline V gene are SEHNR and FQNEAQ (reference sequence). CDR3 loop: CASSPTRASGITGELFF. Written as DNA, the CDR3 is TGTGCCAGCAGCCCGACACGCGCCTCGGGGATTACCGGGGAGCTGTTTTTT.